One sample yielded the 28 T cell receptor beta chains listed below, sequenced in a study of cytomegalovirus exposure and HLA in healthy donors. Primers: 60 Vbeta forward and 13 Jbeta reverse. Profiled with immunoSEQ multiplex PCR; TCRdb holds only in-frame clones, not every one. The sample yields roughly 180,000 clones, 79% seen once. Sequenced material: PBMCs. These receptors came from a girl aged 10 to 17 in good health and CMV-seropositive.

The chain is built from TRBV2 and TRBJ1-5; 11 positions match TRBD1. The CDR3 totals 14 residues. Germline V gene sequence: CDR1 SNHLY, CDR2 FYNNEI. The V and J ends lost 8 bases and 6 bases, in that order; junction bases with no gene match: 6. The CDR3 region is CASGGQGAGQPQHF. CDR3 nucleotide sequence: TGTGCCAGCGGTGGACAGGGGGCGGGTCAGCCCCAGCATTTT.

This clone was detected a few times. This rearrangement joins TRBV6-1 to TRBJ1-1; 7 bases match TRBD1. V trimming: 7 bases; J trimming: 6 bases; junction bases outside the gene matches: 11. Per the germline V gene, CDR1 is MNHNS and CDR2 is SASEGT. This CDR3 comprises 14 residues. The CDR3: CASTERTGGAEAFF. CDR3 nucleotides: TGTGCCAGCACCGAACGGACAGGAGGCGCTGAAGCTTTCTTT.

The chain employs TRBV30 and TRBJ1-4; perhaps TRBD1 as D (5 bases). V lost 0 bases to trimming and J lost 7 bases, with 9 bases between them. This CDR3 is built from 13 residues. Per the germline V gene, CDR1 is GTSNPN and CDR2 is SVGIG (reference sequence). CDR3 protein: CAWSVRGGEKLFF. The DNA for the CDR3 is TGTGCCTGGAGTGTACGGGGGGGTGAAAAACTGTTTTTT.

This clone has a single count. This chain uses TRBV18 with TRBJ2-5; TRBD1 aligns across 7 bases. The CDR3 covers 13 residues. Germline assignment: CDR1 KGHSH and CDR2 LQKENI. The trim removed 4 bases at V and 2 bases at J, leaving 1 base unmatched. The CDR3 DNA follows: TGTGCCAGCTCACAGGGGGCTCAAGAGACCCAGTACTTC. Translating it yields CASSQGAQETQYF.

This clone was seen a few times. J is TRBJ2-5 and V is TRBV27, with D tentatively TRBD2 (6 bases). Trimming left V 8 bases short and J 7 bases short, with 17 bases between. The CDR3 is made up of 13 amino acids. The V gene's germline CDR1 is MNHEY and CDR2 SMNVEV (reference sequence). CDR3 in DNA: TGTGCCAGCGGGGTAGGTGGGGGAGGGACCCAGTACTTC. It translates to CASGVGGGGTQYF.

The rearrangement uses TRBV28 and TRBJ2-7; 7 bases are shared with TRBD2. Losses at the gene ends were 3 bases for V and 2 bases for J; bases not matched to a gene: 10. Germline CDR1 MDHEN, CDR2 SYDVKM. The CDR3 sequence is 16 residues long. The CDR3 DNA follows: TGTGCCAGCAGTTTTAAGTGGGGGGGGACGACCTACGAGCAGTACTTC. Protein: CASSFKWGGTTYEQYF.

CDR3 in amino acids: CASSHPGGSSYKQFF. CDR3 nucleotides: TGTGCCAGCAGCCACCCGGGGGGGTCTTCCTACAAGCAGTTCTTC. The chain joins TRBV14 to TRBJ2-1, with 8 bases lining up with TRBD2. Germline V CDR1 and CDR2: SGHDN, FVKESK. Losses at the gene ends were 3 bases for V and 11 bases for J; bases not matched to a gene: 12. CDR3 size: 15 residues. Filled out from reference TRBV14 and TRBJ2-1, the complete variable domain reads EAGVTQFPSHSVIEKGQTVTLRCDPISGHDNLYWYRRVMGKEIKFLLHFVKESKQDESGMPNNRFLAERTGGTYSTLKVQPAELEDSGVYFCASSHPGGSSYKQFFGPGTRLTVL.

The rearrangement links TRBV30 to TRBJ1-1; tentative D call: TRBD1 (5 bases). Germline V lookup: CDR1 GTSNPN, CDR2 SVGIG (reference sequence). V was pared by 4 bases and J by 2 bases, with 14 bases between. There are 14 residues in the CDR3. As DNA, the CDR3 is TGTGCCTGGAAATCCGGCGGACATAACACTGAAGCTTTCTTT. As protein: CAWKSGGHNTEAFF.

The chain links TRBV19 to TRBJ2-7, with 10 positions matching TRBD2. CDR3 length equals 15 residues. V lost 5 bases to trimming and J lost 3 bases; unmatched junction nucleotides: 7. Germline CDR1 and CDR2: LNHDA and SQIVND (reference sequence). Here the CDR3 reads CASSAGSGGVYEQYF. The CDR3 DNA reads TGTGCCAGTAGTGCAGGCAGCGGGGGGGTCTACGAGCAGTACTTC.

The V and J genes are TRBV30 and TRBJ2-5; D might be TRBD2 (6 bases). The CDR3 is 13 amino acids. Germline CDR1 is GTSNPN and CDR2 is SVGIG (reference sequence). The V and J ends lost 4 bases and 1 base respectively, with 10 bases between them. As DNA, the CDR3 is TGTGCCTGGAAGCAGCGGGTCCAAGAGACCCAGTACTTC. Protein sequence: CAWKQRVQETQYF.

The V call is TRBV15, the J call TRBJ1-5, with D possibly TRBD1 on 5 matching bases. CDR1 is LNHNV, CDR2 YYDKDF, per germline (reference sequence). V was shortened by 3 bases and J by 3 bases, with 9 bases between the two germline ends. This CDR3 comprises 14 residues. CDR3 residues: CATSRTAYNQPQHF. The CDR3 DNA reads as TGTGCCACCAGCAGGACAGCTTACAATCAGCCCCAGCATTTT.

The chain is built from TRBV5-6 and TRBJ1-5; D is unresolved. Trimming cost V 3 bases and J 2 bases, with 9 bases left between them. CDR1 is SGHDT and CDR2 is YYEEEE in the germline V gene. The CDR3 sequence is 14 residues long. Here the CDR3 reads CASSWFSGNQPQHF. The CDR3 coding sequence is TGTGCCAGCAGCTGGTTCAGTGGCAATCAGCCCCAGCATTTT.

The chain carries TRBV19 and TRBJ1-1, with 7 bases fitting TRBD1. CDR3 length: 13 amino acids. Germline CDR1 is LNHDA and CDR2 is SQIVND (reference sequence). J was trimmed by 3 bases and V by 8 bases; bases with no gene match: 6. The CDR3 is CASGRDRDTEAFF. In nucleotides, the CDR3 is TGTGCCAGTGGCCGGGACAGAGACACTGAAGCTTTCTTT.

This clone has just a few counts. This rearrangement joins TRBV10-2 to TRBJ2-7; 10 nucleotides agree with TRBD2. V lost 5 bases and J lost 4; bases outside the gene matches: 5. Germline values: CDR1 WSHSY, CDR2 SAAADI. The CDR3 has 14 residues. Here the CDR3 DNA reads TGCGCCAGCAGTTTGAGCGGGGGGGTGTACGAGCAGTACTTC. Translation: CASSLSGGVYEQYF.

V and J are TRBV27 and TRBJ1-5; D unresolved. The V end lost 1 base, the J end lost 0 bases, and 7 bases lay between the germline ends. Per germline, CDR1 MNHEY and CDR2 SMNVEV (reference sequence). CDR3 size: 15 residues. The CDR3 region has the DNA TGTGCCAGCAGTTTATACTCAGGTAGCAATCAGCCCCAGCATTTT. Translating it yields CASSLYSGSNQPQHF.

CDR3 region: CASSPPVDRKYGYTF. CDR3 nucleotide sequence: TGCGCCAGCAGCCCCCCTGTAGACAGAAAATATGGCTACACCTTC. The chain combines TRBV4-1 with TRBJ1-2; D perhaps matches TRBD1 (5 bases). Germline CDR1 reads MGHRA; CDR2 reads YSYEKL. This CDR3 region has 15 residues. V shed 4 bases and J shed 5 bases, with 17 bases lying between them.

Only a few counts were recorded for this clone. This chain connects TRBV6-5 to TRBJ1-2; 8 bases map to TRBD1. CDR3 length: 13 amino acids. Germline V gene data show CDR1 as MNHEY and CDR2 as SVGAGI. With V trimmed by 5 bases and J by 6 bases, 5 bases remained unmatched. Written as DNA, the CDR3 is TGTGCCAGCAGTGGGACAGGCGGGAATGGCTACACCTTC. Amino acids: CASSGTGGNGYTF.

The gene calls are TRBV30 and TRBJ1-3; TRBD1 agrees at 7 bases. The trim removed 2 bases at V and 0 bases at J, leaving 10 bases unmatched. Germline-derived CDR1 and CDR2 are GTSNPN and SVGIG (reference sequence). This CDR3 comprises 17 residues. CDR3 protein: CAWSFSDRAYSGNTIYF. CDR3 sequence (DNA): TGTGCCTGGAGTTTCTCCGACAGGGCTTACTCTGGAAACACCATATATTTT.

The chain employs TRBV29-1 and TRBJ2-1, with TRBD1 matching 7 bases. CDR3 length equals 12 residues. J lost 7 bases, V lost 3 bases, and 3 bases had no gene match. The germline V gene has CDR1 SQVTM and CDR2 ANQGSEA. The CDR3 DNA reads as TGCAGCGTTGACGACAGGGTAAATGAGCAGTTCTTC. It yields the protein CSVDDRVNEQFF.

The J gene is TRBJ2-3, the V gene TRBV10-3, with D tentatively TRBD2 (6 bases). This CDR3 contains 15 residues. Germline V gene data show CDR1 as ENHRY and CDR2 as SYGVKD. The V and J ends lost 2 bases and 4 bases respectively, with 13 bases between them. The CDR3 DNA reads as TGTGCCATCAGTGAGAGGAGGGACTTAGCAGATACGCAGTATTTT. Translated: CAISERRDLADTQYF.

This chain uses TRBV4-3 with TRBJ2-1; 8 nucleotides match TRBD2. Per germline, CDR1 LGHNA and CDR2 YSLEER. V shed 0 bases and J 3 bases; nucleotides not matched to a gene: 7. This CDR3 comprises 17 residues. CDR3 sequence (DNA): TGCGCCAGCAGCCAAGATCTACCAGCGGGGGACTACAATGAGCAGTTCTTC. This sequence encodes CASSQDLPAGDYNEQFF.

The chain links TRBV9 to TRBJ2-1; D is perhaps TRBD2 (6 bases). This CDR3 spans 18 amino acids. Trimming shortened V by 0 bases and J by 2 bases, and 18 bases separated the two germline ends. Germline V lookup: CDR1 SGDLS, CDR2 YYNGEE. The chain's CDR3 is CASSVGISGVGPYNEQFF. The DNA of the CDR3 is TGTGCCAGCAGCGTAGGAATCTCGGGAGTAGGCCCCTACAATGAGCAGTTCTTC.

V gene TRBV9 combines with J gene TRBJ1-2; no reliable D call. Deletions cut 0 bases from V and 3 bases from J, with 12 bases between. Germline CDR1 SGDLS, CDR2 YYNGEE. This CDR3 spans 15 amino acids. The DNA of the CDR3 is TGTGCCAGCAGCGTAGGCGGTAGCCTATACTATGGCTACACCTTC. Its translation: CASSVGGSLYYGYTF. Based on the CDR3 plus reference TRBV9 and TRBJ1-2, the full variable domain is DSGVTQTPKHLITATGQRVTLRCSPRSGDLSVYWYQQSLDQGLQFLIQYYNGEERAKGNILERFSAQQFPDLHSELNLSSLELGDSALYFCASSVGGSLYYGYTFGSGTRLTVV.

The chain has TRBV27 and TRBJ1-2; D remains ambiguous. From germline, CDR1 is MNHEY and CDR2 SMNVEV (reference sequence). The CDR3 is 11 amino acids. Trimming took off 4 bases at V and 6 bases at J, with 6 bases between the two ends. The CDR3 protein is CASSYYNGYTF. CDR3 nucleotides: TGTGCCAGCAGTTACTATAATGGCTACACCTTC.

The chain employs TRBV5-8 and TRBJ2-3; 15 bases are shared with TRBD2. With V trimmed by 4 bases and J by 3 bases, 9 bases remained unmatched. CDR1 is SGHTS, CDR2 YDEGEE, per germline. The CDR3 sequence is 18 residues long. The CDR3 sequence: CASSEGLAGGIVTDTQYF. CDR3 sequence (DNA): TGTGCCAGCAGCGAAGGACTAGCGGGGGGGATAGTGACAGATACGCAGTATTTT.

The chain employs TRBV5-1 and TRBJ1-1, with 7 bases that match TRBD1. Germline CDR1 is SGHRS and CDR2 is YFSETQ. Trimming cost V 0 bases and J 6 bases; bases outside gene matches: 5. The CDR3 contains 14 residues. CDR3 DNA: TGCGCCAGCAGCTTGGACAGGGGACCCCCTGAAGCTTTCTTT. Translation: CASSLDRGPPEAFF.

The chain is built from TRBV7-9 and TRBJ1-4; D might be TRBD1 (5 bases). The CDR3 consists of 13 residues. V dropped 5 bases and J dropped 6 bases, with 10 bases sitting between them. The germline gives CDR1 SEHNR, CDR2 FQNEAQ (reference sequence). The chain's CDR3 is CASSSGGDEKLFF. CDR3 nucleotides: TGTGCCAGCAGCAGCGGGGGGGATGAAAAACTGTTTTTT.

The rearrangement uses TRBV7-2 and TRBJ2-1; D unclear. The germline V and J ends were trimmed by 6 bases and 0 bases, with 12 bases remaining between them. CDR3 length: 15 amino acids. Germline CDR1 is SGHTA and CDR2 is FQGNSA. CDR3 amino acids: CASRSDRSSYNEQFF. DNA of the CDR3: TGTGCCAGCAGATCAGATCGGAGCTCCTACAATGAGCAGTTCTTC.